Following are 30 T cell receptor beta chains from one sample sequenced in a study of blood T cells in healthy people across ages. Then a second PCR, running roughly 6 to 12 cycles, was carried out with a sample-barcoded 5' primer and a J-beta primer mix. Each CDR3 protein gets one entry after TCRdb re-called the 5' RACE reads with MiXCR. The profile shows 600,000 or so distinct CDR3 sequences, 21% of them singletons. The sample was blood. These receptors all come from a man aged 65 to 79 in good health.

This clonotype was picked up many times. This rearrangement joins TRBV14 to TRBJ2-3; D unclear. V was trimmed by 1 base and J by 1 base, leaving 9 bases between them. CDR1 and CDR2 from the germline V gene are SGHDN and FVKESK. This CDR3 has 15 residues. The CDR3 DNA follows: TGTGCCAGCAGCCAAGTCAGTATCGGCACAGATACGCAGTATTTT. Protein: CASSQVSIGTDTQYF.

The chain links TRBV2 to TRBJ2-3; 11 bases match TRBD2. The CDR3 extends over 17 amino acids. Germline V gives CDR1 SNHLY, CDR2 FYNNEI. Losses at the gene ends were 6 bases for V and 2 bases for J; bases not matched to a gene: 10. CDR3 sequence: CASSSDPGLAATDTQYF. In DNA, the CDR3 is TGTGCCAGCAGCTCAGATCCGGGACTAGCGGCCACAGATACGCAGTATTTT. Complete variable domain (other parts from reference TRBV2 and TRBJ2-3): EPEVTQTPSHQVTQMGQEVILRCVPISNHLYFYWYRQILGQKVEFLVSFYNNEISEKSEIFDDQFSVERPDGSNFTLKIRSTKLEDSAMYFCASSSDPGLAATDTQYFGPGTRLTVL.

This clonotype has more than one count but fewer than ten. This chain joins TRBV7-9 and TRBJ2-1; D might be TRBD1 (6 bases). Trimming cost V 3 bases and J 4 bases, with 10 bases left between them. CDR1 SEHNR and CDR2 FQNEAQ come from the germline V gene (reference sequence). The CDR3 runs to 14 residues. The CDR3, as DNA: TGTGCCAGCAGCTTTGTGGGGGCGTACAATGAGCAGTTCTTC. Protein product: CASSFVGAYNEQFF.

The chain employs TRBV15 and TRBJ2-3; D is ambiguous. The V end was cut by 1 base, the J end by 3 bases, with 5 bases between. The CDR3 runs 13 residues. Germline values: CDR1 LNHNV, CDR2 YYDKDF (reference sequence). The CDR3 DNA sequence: TGTGCCACCAGCAGAGCTAAGACAGATACGCAGTATTTT. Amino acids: CATSRAKTDTQYF.

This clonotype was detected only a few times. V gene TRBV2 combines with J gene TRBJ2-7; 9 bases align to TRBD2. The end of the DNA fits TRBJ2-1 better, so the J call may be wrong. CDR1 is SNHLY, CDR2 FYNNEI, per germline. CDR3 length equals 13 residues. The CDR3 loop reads CASSGLAKVEQFF. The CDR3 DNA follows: TGTGCCAGCAGCGGACTAGCGAAAGTCGAGCAGTTCTTC.

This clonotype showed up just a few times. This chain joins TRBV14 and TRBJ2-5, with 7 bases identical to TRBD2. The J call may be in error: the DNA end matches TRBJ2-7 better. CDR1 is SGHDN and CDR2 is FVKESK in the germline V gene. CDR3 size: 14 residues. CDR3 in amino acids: CASSQDLAVYEQYF. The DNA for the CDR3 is TGTGCCAGCAGCCAAGATCTAGCGGTATACGAGCAGTACTTC.

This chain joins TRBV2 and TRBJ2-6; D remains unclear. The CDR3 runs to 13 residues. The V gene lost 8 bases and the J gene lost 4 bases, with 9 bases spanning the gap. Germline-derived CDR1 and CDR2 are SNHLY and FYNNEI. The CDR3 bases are TGTGCCAGCGATCGATCGGGGGCCAACGTCCTGACTTTC. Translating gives CASDRSGANVLTF.

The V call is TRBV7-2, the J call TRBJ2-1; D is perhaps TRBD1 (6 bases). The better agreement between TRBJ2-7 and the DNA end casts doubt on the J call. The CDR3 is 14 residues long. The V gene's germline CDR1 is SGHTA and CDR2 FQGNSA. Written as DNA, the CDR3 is TGTGCCAGCAGCTTAGACCCACAGGGATACGAGCAGTACTTC. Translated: CASSLDPQGYEQYF.

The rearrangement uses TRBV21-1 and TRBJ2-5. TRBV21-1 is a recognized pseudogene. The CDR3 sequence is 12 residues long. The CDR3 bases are TGTGCCAGCAGACCGAGACAAGAGACCCAGTACTTC. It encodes CASRPRQETQYF.

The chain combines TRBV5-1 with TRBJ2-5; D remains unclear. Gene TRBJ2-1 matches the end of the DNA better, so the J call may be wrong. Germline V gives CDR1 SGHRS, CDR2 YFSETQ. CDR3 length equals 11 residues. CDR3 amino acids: CASQVGSEQFF. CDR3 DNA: TGCGCCAGCCAGGTAGGGTCTGAGCAGTTCTTC.

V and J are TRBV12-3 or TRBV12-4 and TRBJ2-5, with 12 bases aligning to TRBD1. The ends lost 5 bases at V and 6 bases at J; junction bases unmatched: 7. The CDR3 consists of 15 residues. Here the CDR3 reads CASSPSGQGAKTQYF. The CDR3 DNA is TGTGCCAGCAGTCCGTCGGGACAGGGGGCCAAGACCCAGTACTTC.

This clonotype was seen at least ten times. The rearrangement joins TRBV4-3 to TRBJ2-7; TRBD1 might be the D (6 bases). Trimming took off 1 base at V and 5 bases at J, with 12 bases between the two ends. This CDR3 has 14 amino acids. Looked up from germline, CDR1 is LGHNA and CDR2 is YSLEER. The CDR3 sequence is CASSQATGFDEQYF. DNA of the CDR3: TGCGCCAGCAGCCAAGCTACAGGGTTCGACGAGCAGTACTTC.

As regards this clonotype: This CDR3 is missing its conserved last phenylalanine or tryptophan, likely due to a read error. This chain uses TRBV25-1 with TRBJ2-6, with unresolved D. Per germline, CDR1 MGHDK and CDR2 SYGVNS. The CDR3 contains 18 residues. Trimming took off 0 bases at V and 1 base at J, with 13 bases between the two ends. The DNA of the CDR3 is TGTGCCAGCAGTGAATATGGACCGGGTTTTTCTGGGGCCAACGTCCTGACTGTC. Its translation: CASSEYGPGFSGANVLTV.

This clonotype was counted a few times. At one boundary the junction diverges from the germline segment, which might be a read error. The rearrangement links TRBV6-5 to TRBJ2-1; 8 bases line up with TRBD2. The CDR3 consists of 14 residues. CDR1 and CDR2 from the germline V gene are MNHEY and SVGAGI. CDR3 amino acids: CASSQPGGDNERFF. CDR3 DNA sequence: TGTGCCAGCAGCCAGCCGGGGGGGGACAATGAGCGGTTCTTC.

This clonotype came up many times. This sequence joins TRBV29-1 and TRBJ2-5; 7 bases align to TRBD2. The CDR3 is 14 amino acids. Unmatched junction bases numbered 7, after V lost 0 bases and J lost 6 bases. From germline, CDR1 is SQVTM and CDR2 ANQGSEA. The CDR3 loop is CSVEDRVSGQTQYF. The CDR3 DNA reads TGCAGCGTTGAAGATCGCGTTAGCGGGCAGACCCAGTACTTC.

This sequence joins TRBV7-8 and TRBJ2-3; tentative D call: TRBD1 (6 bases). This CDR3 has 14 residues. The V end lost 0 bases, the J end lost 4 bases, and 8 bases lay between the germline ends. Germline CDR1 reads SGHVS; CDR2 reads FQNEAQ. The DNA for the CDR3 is TGTGCCAGCAGCTTAGCCGGGACATCAGATACGCAGTATTTT. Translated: CASSLAGTSDTQYF. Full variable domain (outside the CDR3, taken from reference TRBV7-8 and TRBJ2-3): GAGVSQSPRYKVAKRGQDVALRCDPISGHVSLFWYQQALGQGPEFLTYFQNEAQLDKSGLPSDRFFAERPEGSVSTLKIQRTQQEDSAVYLCASSLAGTSDTQYFGPGTRLTVL.

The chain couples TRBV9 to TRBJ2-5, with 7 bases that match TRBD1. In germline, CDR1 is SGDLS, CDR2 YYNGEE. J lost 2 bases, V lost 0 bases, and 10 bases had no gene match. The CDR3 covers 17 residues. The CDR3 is CASSVAGQARAQETQYF. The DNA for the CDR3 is TGTGCCAGCAGCGTAGCTGGACAGGCCCGCGCTCAAGAGACCCAGTACTTC.

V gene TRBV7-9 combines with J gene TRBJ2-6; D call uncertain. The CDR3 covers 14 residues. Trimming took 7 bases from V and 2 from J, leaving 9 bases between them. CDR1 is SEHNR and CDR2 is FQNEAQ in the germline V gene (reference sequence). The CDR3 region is CASKMAPGANVLTF. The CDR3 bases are TGTGCCAGCAAAATGGCCCCTGGGGCCAACGTCCTGACTTTC.

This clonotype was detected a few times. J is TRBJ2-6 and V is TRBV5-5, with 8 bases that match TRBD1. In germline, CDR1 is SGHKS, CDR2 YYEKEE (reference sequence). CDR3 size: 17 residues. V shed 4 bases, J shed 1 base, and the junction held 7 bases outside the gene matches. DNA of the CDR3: TGTGCCAGCAGCGTTACAGGGGGTACTTCTGGGGCCAACGTCCTGACTTTC. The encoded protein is CASSVTGGTSGANVLTF.

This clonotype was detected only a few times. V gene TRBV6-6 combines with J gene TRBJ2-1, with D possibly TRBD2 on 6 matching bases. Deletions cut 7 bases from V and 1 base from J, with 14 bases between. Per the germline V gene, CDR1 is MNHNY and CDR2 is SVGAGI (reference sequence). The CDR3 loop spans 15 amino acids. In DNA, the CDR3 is TGTGCCAGCAAGGCCCAGGCGGGATCCTACAATGAGCAGTTCTTC. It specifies CASKAQAGSYNEQFF.

In DNA form, the CDR3 reads TGTGCCAGCAGCCTGGGACTAGCGGACGGCTACGAGCAGTACTTC. Its protein product is CASSLGLADGYEQYF. The genes are TRBV5-6 and TRBJ2-7; 11 nucleotides agree with TRBD2. In germline, CDR1 is SGHDT, CDR2 YYEEEE. V trimming: 4 bases; J trimming: 3 bases; junction bases outside the gene matches: 6. This CDR3 contains 15 residues.

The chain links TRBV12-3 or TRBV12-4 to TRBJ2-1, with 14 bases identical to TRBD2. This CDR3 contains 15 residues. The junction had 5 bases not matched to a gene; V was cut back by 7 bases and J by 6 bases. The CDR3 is CASTRLAGGINEQFF. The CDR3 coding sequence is TGTGCCAGCACTAGACTAGCGGGAGGGATCAATGAGCAGTTCTTC.

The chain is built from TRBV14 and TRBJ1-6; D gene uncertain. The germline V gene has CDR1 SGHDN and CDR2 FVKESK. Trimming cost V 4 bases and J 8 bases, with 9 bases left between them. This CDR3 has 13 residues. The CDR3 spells CASSLSAYSPLHF. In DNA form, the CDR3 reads TGTGCCAGCAGCCTCTCAGCTTATTCACCCCTCCACTTT. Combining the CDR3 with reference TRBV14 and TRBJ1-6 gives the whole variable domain EAGVTQFPSHSVIEKGQTVTLRCDPISGHDNLYWYRRVMGKEIKFLLHFVKESKQDESGMPNNRFLAERTGGTYSTLKVQPAELEDSGVYFCASSLSAYSPLHFGNGTRLTVT.

CDR3: CASSPAQGSYNEQFF. The DNA of the CDR3 is TGTGCCAGCTCACCAGCCCAGGGGAGCTACAATGAGCAGTTCTTC. The rearrangement uses TRBV18 and TRBJ2-5, with D perhaps matching TRBD1 (6 bases). The DNA end lines up better with TRBJ2-1; the J call may be wrong. The CDR3 runs 15 residues. Per germline, CDR1 KGHSH and CDR2 LQKENI.

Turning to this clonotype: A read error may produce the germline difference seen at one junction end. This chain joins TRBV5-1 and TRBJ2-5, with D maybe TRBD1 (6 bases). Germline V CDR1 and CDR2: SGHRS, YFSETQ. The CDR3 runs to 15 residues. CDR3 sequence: CASSLVQGNAYEQHF. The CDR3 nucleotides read TGCGCCAGCAGCTTGGTTCAGGGGAACGCCTACGAGCAGCACTTC.

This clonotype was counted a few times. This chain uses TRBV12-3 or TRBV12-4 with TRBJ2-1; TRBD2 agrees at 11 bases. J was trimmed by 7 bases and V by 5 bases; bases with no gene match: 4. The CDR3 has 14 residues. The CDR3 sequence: CASSTSGGENEQFF. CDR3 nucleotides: TGTGCCAGCAGTACTAGCGGGGGTGAGAATGAGCAGTTCTTC.

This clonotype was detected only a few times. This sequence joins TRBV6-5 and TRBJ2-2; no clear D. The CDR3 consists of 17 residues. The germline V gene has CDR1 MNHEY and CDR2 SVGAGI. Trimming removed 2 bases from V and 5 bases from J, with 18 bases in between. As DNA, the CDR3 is TGTGCCAGCAGTTACGACTCCCCCCCTAGAGTTACCGGGGAGCTGTTTTTT. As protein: CASSYDSPPRVTGELFF.

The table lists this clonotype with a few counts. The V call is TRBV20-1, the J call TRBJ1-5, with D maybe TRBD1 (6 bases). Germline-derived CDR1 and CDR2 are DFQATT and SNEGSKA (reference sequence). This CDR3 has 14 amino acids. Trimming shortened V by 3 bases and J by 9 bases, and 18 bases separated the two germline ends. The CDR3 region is CSASRDTEGGPQHF. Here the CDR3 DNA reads TGCAGTGCTAGCCGGGACACGGAAGGTGGGCCCCAGCATTTT.

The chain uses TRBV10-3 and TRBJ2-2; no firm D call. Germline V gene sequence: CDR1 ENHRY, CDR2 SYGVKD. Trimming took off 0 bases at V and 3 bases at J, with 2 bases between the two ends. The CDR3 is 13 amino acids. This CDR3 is CAISESYTGELFF. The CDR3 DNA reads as TGTGCCATCAGTGAGTCATACACCGGGGAGCTGTTTTTT.

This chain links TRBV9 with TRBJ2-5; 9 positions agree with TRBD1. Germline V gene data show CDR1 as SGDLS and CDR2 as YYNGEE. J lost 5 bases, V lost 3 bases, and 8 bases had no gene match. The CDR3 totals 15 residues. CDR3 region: CASSDHRGQSETQYF. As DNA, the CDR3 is TGTGCCAGCAGCGACCACAGGGGGCAGAGTGAGACCCAGTACTTC.